The 12 T cell receptor beta chains listed next were all sequenced from one sample in a study of identical twins. TCRdb processed the 5' RACE reads anew with MiXCR; each CDR3 protein has one entry. The profile shows about 530,000 distinct CDR3 sequences, approximately 20% of them singletons. The sample also formed part of further work on yellow fever vaccine responses in identical twins.

Specimen: CD4+ T cells sorted from blood. The receptor set was obtained from a woman aged 18-29 years in good health.

The chain couples TRBV10-1 to TRBJ1-3; D remains ambiguous. The CDR3 is made up of 15 amino acids. Germline V gene lookup returns CDR1 WNHNN and CDR2 SYGVQD (reference sequence). Trimming took 0 bases from V and 1 from J, leaving 7 bases between them. The CDR3 region is CASSESSGSGNTIYF. The CDR3 DNA reads TGCGCCAGCAGTGAGTCATCAGGATCTGGAAACACCATATATTTT.

V usage is TRBV24-1 and J usage is TRBJ2-1, with 9 positions matching TRBD2. The CDR3 sequence is 15 residues long. J was trimmed by 4 bases and V by 5 bases; bases with no gene match: 5. Germline values: CDR1 KGHDR, CDR2 SFDVKD. The CDR3 DNA sequence: TGTGCCACCAGTGTCGCGGGAGGGTGGTACAATGAGCAGTTCTTC. Translated, it gives CATSVAGGWYNEQFF.

This clonotype was counted between two and nine times. The CDR3 DNA reads TGTGCCAGCAGCTTAGGACTAGCGGGAGGGCCCGATTTTTCCTACGAGCAGTACTTC. It encodes CASSLGLAGGPDFSYEQYF. V usage is TRBV11-2 and J usage is TRBJ2-7; the match to TRBD2 covers 14 bases. The CDR3 is made up of 19 amino acids. The J segment lost 1 base and the V segment lost 1 base, leaving 9 bases of the junction unmatched. Germline V gene data show CDR1 as SGHAT and CDR2 as FQNNGV. Supplemented by reference TRBV11-2 and TRBJ2-7, the full variable domain reads EAGVAQSPRYKIIEKRQSVAFWCNPISGHATLYWYQQILGQGPKLLIQFQNNGVVDDSQLPKDRFSAERLKGVDSTLKIQPAKLEDSAVYLCASSLGLAGGPDFSYEQYFGPGTRLTVT.

This clonotype was seen a single time. The chain couples TRBV5-1 to TRBJ1-6; 8 bases line up with TRBD1. Germline V gene lookup returns CDR1 SGHRS and CDR2 YFSETQ. CDR3 length equals 17 residues. The V and J ends lost 4 bases and 0 bases, in that order; junction bases with no gene match: 6. CDR3 sequence reads: CASSHRQGSSYNSPLHF. CDR3 in DNA: TGCGCCAGCAGCCACAGACAGGGGAGCTCCTATAATTCACCCCTCCACTTT.

This clonotype has a single count. V gene TRBV20-1 combines with J gene TRBJ2-3; either TRBD1 or TRBD2 may fit D (5 bases each). This CDR3 spans 14 amino acids. CDR1 is DFQATT, CDR2 SNEGSKA, per germline (reference sequence). Between the trimmed V and J ends, which lost 4 bases and 2 bases, there was a span of 13 bases. The CDR3, as DNA: TGCAGTGCTACGGGGTTGGACAACACAGATACGCAGTATTTT. Amino acid sequence: CSATGLDNTDTQYF.

This clonotype has just a few counts. This rearrangement joins TRBV6-5 to TRBJ2-1; TRBD2 matches 10 bases. Germline CDR1 is MNHEY and CDR2 is SVGAGI. V dropped 2 bases and J dropped 7; count of bases not matched to a gene: 5. The CDR3 spans 15 residues. The CDR3 bases are TGTGCCAGCAGTTACCGAGCGGGAGGGCCGAATGAGCAGTTCTTC. Translation: CASSYRAGGPNEQFF.

This clonotype was picked up a small number of times. J is TRBJ2-1 and V is TRBV20-1; TRBD1 agrees at 7 bases. J was trimmed by 0 bases and V by 3 bases; bases with no gene match: 8. CDR1 is DFQATT, CDR2 SNEGSKA, per germline (reference sequence). CDR3 length: 16 residues. The CDR3 sequence is CSARGQGVLSYNEQFF. In DNA, the CDR3 is TGCAGTGCTAGGGGGCAGGGGGTCCTCTCCTACAATGAGCAGTTCTTC.

The genes are TRBV7-3 and TRBJ2-6, with 7 nucleotides matching TRBD2. CDR3 length: 15 residues. Trimming removed 4 bases from V and 2 bases from J; junction bases left unmatched: 2. The germline V gene has CDR1 SGHTA and CDR2 FQGTGA. CDR3 nucleotide sequence: TGTGCCAGCAGCTGGGGAGGGGCTGGGGCCAACGTCCTGACTTTC. Translating it yields CASSWGGAGANVLTF.

This clonotype has a handful of counts. The chain is built from TRBV20-1 and TRBJ1-5; D is uncertain. Germline CDR1 is DFQATT and CDR2 is SNEGSKA (reference sequence). The CDR3 contains 12 residues. V lost 6 bases, J lost 7 bases, and 13 bases lay in between. CDR3 residues: CSASPGNQPQHF. In nucleotides, the CDR3 is TGCAGTGCCAGCCCCGGGAACCAGCCCCAGCATTTT.

This clonotype was recorded a few times. This chain joins TRBV4-1 and TRBJ2-2; a possible D gene is TRBD2 (6 bases). The CDR3 has 15 amino acids. V lost 2 bases to trimming and J lost 4 bases, with 11 bases between them. Germline V gene lookup returns CDR1 MGHRA and CDR2 YSYEKL. CDR3 sequence (DNA): TGCGCCAGCAGCCAATTGATAGCGGCCACCGGGGAGCTGTTTTTT. Its translation: CASSQLIAATGELFF.

The V gene is TRBV27, the J gene TRBJ2-1; TRBD2 matches 8 bases. The trim removed 1 base at V and 7 bases at J, leaving 9 bases unmatched. The germline V gene has CDR1 MNHEY and CDR2 SMNVEV (reference sequence). The length of the CDR3 is 16 residues. The CDR3 DNA sequence: TGTGCCAGCAGTTTATATCCGGGGGGGCCAACTAATGAGCAGTTCTTC. Protein product: CASSLYPGGPTNEQFF.

This chain links TRBV10-3 with TRBJ2-1, with 7 bases that match TRBD2. The CDR3 runs 15 residues. The V and J ends lost 0 bases and 3 bases, in that order; junction bases with no gene match: 2. Per germline, CDR1 ENHRY and CDR2 SYGVKD. The CDR3 bases are TGTGCCATCAGTGAGTCTGGGGGGGACTACAATGAGCAGTTCTTC. Translating gives CAISESGGDYNEQFF.